This T cell receptor beta chain was sequenced for a study of CD8 T cells in ankylosing spondylitis. The CDR3 is 16 amino acids. Trimming pared 4 bases from V and 7 bases from J, leaving 22 bases between. Germline V gene data show CDR1 as DFQATT and CDR2 as SNEGSKA (reference sequence). TCRdb passed the 5' RACE reads through MiXCR, listing each CDR3 protein once. Of about 440,000 distinct CDR3 sequences detected, about 15% appear once; the ten largest clones hold approximately 1%. Note on this clonotype: The antigen is undetermined.

The study's findings and limits: Blood of patients with ankylosing spondylitis appeared to be characterized by a TCR beta motif of several highly homologous variants.

This sequence joins TRBV20-1 and TRBJ1-4; D remains unclear. The source of this sequence is a male donor with ankylosing spondylitis. The sample comprised blood, either unsorted or a sorted T cell fraction (not recorded which). CDR3 region: CSAKPNLGLLGEKLFF. As DNA, the CDR3 is TGCAGTGCTAAGCCTAATCTAGGGTTACTAGGTGAAAAACTGTTTTTT.